The sequence of this T cell receptor (beta chain) was determined in a study of blood T cell repertoires in COVID-19. Study background: Collection of acute and convalescent COVID-19 samples took place in the United States, Italy and Spain. The cDNA or gDNA used as material had been derived from T cells, B-cell-depleted T cells, or PBMCs.

Original analysis: Reference gene primer amplification gave nucleated cell count estimates. This table comes from immunoSEQ multiplex PCR, and its TCRdb copy is limited to in-frame clones, with some not included. V and J calls and clone size come straight from that table; D and trimming were deduced from the DNA. The sample has 250,000 or so clones; around 90% are singletons. The ends lost 4 bases at V and 6 bases at J; junction bases unmatched: 8. Germline lookup yields CDR1 SGHRS and CDR2 YFSETQ. The CDR3 spans 15 residues. This clone was seen more than once but under ten times. What was sequenced was peripheral blood. This sequence was found in a woman in her 70s with active or convalescent COVID-19. V and J are TRBV5-1 and TRBJ2-2; 8 nucleotides align to TRBD1. As DNA, the CDR3 is TGCGCCAGCAGCAGGACAGGGTCAGGTGCCGGGGAGCTGTTTTTT. Encoded protein: CASSRTGSGAGELFF.